This is a list of T cell receptor beta chains from one sample in a study of T cell responses to AZD1222 COVID-19 vaccine. Profiling relied on immunoSEQ multiplex PCR, and the TCRdb table lists in-frame clones only, not all of them. The data hold 95,000 to 150,000 clones, with less than 90% observed a single time. Here the sequenced sample was peripheral blood, taken on day 0 of AZD1222 vaccination. These receptors all stem from an adult in good health. CDR3s include the opening cysteine and the closing phenylalanine or tryptophan. The order of the fields is clone size, V gene, J gene, D gene, CDR3 DNA, CDR3 protein. A D gene is named only where the DNA matches it firmly. Not every row has a clone size; where given, it reads once, few, many or a size class.

-	TRBV10-3	TRBJ2-3	TRBD2	TGTGCCATCAGACAGACTAGCGGGACTACAGATACGCAGTATTTT	CAIRQTSGTTDTQYF
once	TRBV3-1/TRBV3-2	TRBJ2-3	TRBD2	TGTGCCAGCAGCCAAGATTTTAGGCGGGGGGGCACAGATACGCAGTATTTT	CASSQDFRRGGTDTQYF
-	TRBV14	TRBJ2-7	-	TGTGCCAGCAGCCCGGACACCAACGAGCAGTACTTC	CASSPDTNEQYF
-	TRBV9	TRBJ2-1	-	TGTGCCAGCAGCGTAGGGTGGGCATCCAATGAGCAGTTCTTC	CASSVGWASNEQFF
-	TRBV3-1/TRBV3-2	TRBJ1-6	-	TGTGCCAGCAGCCCAGGGGACGGGCACAGAAATTCACCCCTCCACTTT	CASSPGDGHRNSPLHF
-	TRBV28	TRBJ1-5	-	TGTGCCAGCAGTCCACAACATGGTCGGAGCAATCAGCCCCAGCATTTT	CASSPQHGRSNQPQHF
few	TRBV23-1	TRBJ2-5	-	TGCGCCAGCAGTCAATCGGGCAGACCCCGGAGAGAGACCCAGTACTTC	CASSQSGRPRRETQYF
-	TRBV3-1/TRBV3-2	TRBJ1-1	-	TGTGCCAGCAGCCAGCCAGGTACGAACACTGAAGCTTTCTTT	CASSQPGTNTEAFF
-	TRBV27	TRBJ2-3	TRBD1	TGTGCCAGCAGCCTTACTCCGGACAGGCCTAGCACAGATACGCAGTATTTT	CASSLTPDRPSTDTQYF
-	TRBV27	TRBJ2-1	-	TGTGCCAGCAGTTCTTGGTACAATGAGCAGTTCTTC	CASSSWYNEQFF
-	TRBV9	TRBJ1-2	-	TGTGCCAGCAGCGCCGGGGGAACTAACTATGGCTACACCTTC	CASSAGGTNYGYTF
once	TRBV29-1	TRBJ1-1	TRBD1	TGCAGCTTTGACAGGGGTGCTACTGAAGCTTTCTTT	CSFDRGATEAFF
-	TRBV30	TRBJ2-3	TRBD2	TGTGCCTGGGGACTAGCGGGAGAGGCAGATACGCAGTATTTT	CAWGLAGEADTQYF
-	TRBV4-2	TRBJ2-1	TRBD2	TGTGCCAGCAGCCGCATACTAGCGGGAGATAATGAGCAGTTCTTC	CASSRILAGDNEQFF
-	TRBV7-9	TRBJ2-7	-	TGTGCCAGCAGCCGCCTAGCGTCCTACGAGCAGTACTTC	CASSRLASYEQYF
once	TRBV6-2/TRBV6-3	TRBJ2-6	-	TGTGCCAGCAGTTACTCTTGGGCCTCTGGGGCCAACGTCCTGACTTTC	CASSYSWASGANVLTF
-	TRBV6-5	TRBJ1-1	-	TGTGCCAGCAGTTACAGCACCGATTTAAGGAACACTGAAGCTTTCTTT	CASSYSTDLRNTEAFF
-	TRBV7-9	TRBJ2-5	TRBD2	TGTGCCAGCAGCTTAAGAAATTACGGGGGGGAGACCCAGTACTTC	CASSLRNYGGETQYF
-	TRBV29-1	TRBJ1-1	-	TGCAGCGCAGCGACAGTGTGGAACACTGAAGCTTTCTTT	CSAATVWNTEAFF
-	TRBV29-1	TRBJ2-1	TRBD2	TGCAGCGTAGGCGGGAGTGGCGATGAGCAGTTCTTC	CSVGGSGDEQFF
-	TRBV4-3	TRBJ1-2	-	TGCGCCAGCAGCCAACAAGTCGGGGGGGACTTTGGCTACACCTTC	CASSQQVGGDFGYTF
-	TRBV7-9	TRBJ2-3	TRBD2	TGTGCCAGCAGCTTAGCTGAGCGGGAACACACAGATACGCAGTATTTT	CASSLAEREHTDTQYF
-	TRBV7-3	TRBJ1-2	-	TGTGCCAGCAGCCCCTTTCCCAACTATGGCTACACCTTC	CASSPFPNYGYTF
-	TRBV2	TRBJ2-6	-	TGTGCCAGCAAAAGAGGGCAGTACGGGGCCAACGTCCTGACTTTC	CASKRGQYGANVLTF
-	TRBV24-1	TRBJ1-2	-	TGTGCCACCAGTGCCAGCCTGTCTGCTGGCTACACCTTC	CATSASLSAGYTF
-	TRBV24-1	TRBJ2-2	TRBD1	TGTGCCACCAGTGATCGGGACAGGAACACCGGGGAGCTGTTTTTT	CATSDRDRNTGELFF
-	TRBV11-3	TRBJ2-7	TRBD1	TGTGCCAGCAGCTTAGGTATAGGCTCGGGACAGGGGATCGACGAGCAGTACTTC	CASSLGIGSGQGIDEQYF
-	TRBV10-3	TRBJ2-4	-	TGTGCCATCAGTAGCAAAAACATTCAGTACTTC	CAISSKNIQYF
-	TRBV9	TRBJ1-6	-	TGTGCCAGCAGCGCGCAGGGTAGGTTATCACCCCTCCACTTT	CASSAQGRLSPLHF
-	TRBV6-6	TRBJ1-2	TRBD1	TGTGCCAGCAGGGGACAGGGGGGCCCTCACTATGGCTACACCTTC	CASRGQGGPHYGYTF
-	TRBV6-6	TRBJ1-2	TRBD1	TGTGCCAGCAGTAAGGGACAGGGTTATGGCTACACCTTC	CASSKGQGYGYTF
-	TRBV20-1	TRBJ2-5	TRBD2	TGCAGTGCTAGTACCCCGGGGGGGGGCGAAGAGACCCAGTACTTC	CSASTPGGGEETQYF
-	TRBV29-1	TRBJ2-7	TRBD2	TGCAGCGTTGAAAAGGCACTAGCGGGGGAAGACGAGCAGTACTTC	CSVEKALAGEDEQYF